The 5 T cell receptor beta chains below come from one sample, sequenced in a study of early T cells in non-severe SARS-CoV-2 infection (dated by TCRdb to the early 2020s). The library was built by means of 5' RACE. This sample was sequenced with a NextSeq 500. The public reads were run again by TCRdb, first through fastp at Q25 and then through MiXCR, and only productive beta chains were kept. Under each unique CDR3 protein, matching rows form one entry showing the most common genes and DNA. The sample table lists 40,000 to 60,000 distinct CDR3 sequences, over 7.5% of them with a count of one. The ten largest clones capture almost 8.5% of the sample. The sample taken for sequencing was whole blood. Receptor source: an adult who was a healthcare worker with PCR-confirmed SARS-CoV-2 infection or an uninfected control (not recorded which).

This clonotype was counted many times. The chain combines TRBV20-1 with TRBJ2-5, with D possibly matching TRBD2 (7 bases). Germline-derived CDR1 and CDR2 are DFQATT and SNEGSKA (reference sequence). This CDR3 has 15 residues. Trimming left V 4 bases short and J 5 bases short, with 20 bases between. The CDR3 is CSANRAAGASETQYF. CDR3 sequence (DNA): TGCAGTGCTAACAGGGCGGCGGGAGCTTCTGAGACCCAGTACTTC.

The chain has TRBV4-1 and TRBJ1-5; D is unresolved. From germline, CDR1 is MGHRA and CDR2 YSYEKL. Trimming took off 1 base at V and 2 bases at J, with 6 bases between the two ends. The CDR3 sequence is 14 residues long. The CDR3 DNA is TGCGCCAGCAGCCAAGCCCCCGGCAATCAGCCCCAGCATTTT. Protein: CASSQAPGNQPQHF.

V usage is TRBV9 and J usage is TRBJ1-5; weak D call: TRBD1 (6 bases). The CDR3 contains 14 residues. Germline V CDR1 and CDR2: SGDLS, YYNGEE. V was cut by 3 bases and J by 7 bases, with 14 bases left in between. CDR3 in amino acids: CASSADGGWQPQHF. Written as DNA, the CDR3 is TGTGCCAGCAGCGCCGATGGGGGCTGGCAGCCCCAGCATTTT.

The chain employs TRBV29-1 and TRBJ2-2; 7 bases are shared with TRBD2. Germline V gives CDR1 SQVTM, CDR2 ANQGSEA. The CDR3 is 17 residues long. Unmatched junction bases numbered 23, after V lost 7 bases and J lost 9 bases. CDR3 loop: CSAAGSFRGDFGRELFF. In DNA, the CDR3 is TGCAGCGCAGCGGGATCTTTCCGGGGCGATTTTGGCCGGGAGCTGTTTTTT.

The rearrangement joins TRBV4-2 to TRBJ2-7, with a weak D call TRBD2 (6 bases). Between the trimmed V and J ends, which lost 0 bases and 5 bases, there was a span of 17 bases. Germline V gene sequence: CDR1 LGHNA, CDR2 YNFKEQ. The length of the CDR3 is 16 residues. CDR3 loop: CASSQDPPGEDNEQYF. The CDR3 coding sequence is TGTGCCAGCAGCCAAGATCCCCCGGGAGAGGATAACGAGCAGTACTTC.